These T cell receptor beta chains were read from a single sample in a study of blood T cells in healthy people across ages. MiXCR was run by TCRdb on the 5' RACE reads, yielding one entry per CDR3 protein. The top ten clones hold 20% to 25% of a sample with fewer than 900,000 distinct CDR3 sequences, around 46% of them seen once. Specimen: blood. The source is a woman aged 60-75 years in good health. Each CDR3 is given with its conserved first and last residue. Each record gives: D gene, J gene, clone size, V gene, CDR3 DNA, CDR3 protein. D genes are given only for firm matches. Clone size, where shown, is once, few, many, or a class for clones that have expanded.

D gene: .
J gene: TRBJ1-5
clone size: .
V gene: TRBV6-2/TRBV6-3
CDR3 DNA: TGTGCCAGCGTTAGCGATTCGGGCAATCAGCCCCAGCATTTT
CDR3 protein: CASVSDSGNQPQHF

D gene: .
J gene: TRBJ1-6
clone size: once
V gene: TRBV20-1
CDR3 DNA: TGCAGTGCTAGAGGTCGGGAGTATAATTCACCCCTCCACTTT
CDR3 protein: CSARGREYNSPLHF

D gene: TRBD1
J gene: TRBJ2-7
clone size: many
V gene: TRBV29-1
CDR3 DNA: TGCAGCGTCGGATCCGGGACAGGGGCCTACGAGCAGTACTTC
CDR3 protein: CSVGSGTGAYEQYF

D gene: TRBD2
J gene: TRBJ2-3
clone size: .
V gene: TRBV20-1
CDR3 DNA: TGCAGTGCAGGACTAGATTCGGCAGATATGCAGTATTTT
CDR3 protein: CSAGLDSADMQYF

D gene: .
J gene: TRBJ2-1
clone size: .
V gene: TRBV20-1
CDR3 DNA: TGCAGTGCTAGAGATCGGGTCCACAATGAGCAGTTCTTC
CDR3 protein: CSARDRVHNEQFF

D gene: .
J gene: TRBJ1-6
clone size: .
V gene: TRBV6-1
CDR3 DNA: TGTGCCAGCAGTGAAAAGGACAGAGATTCACCCCTCCACTTT
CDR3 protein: CASSEKDRDSPLHF

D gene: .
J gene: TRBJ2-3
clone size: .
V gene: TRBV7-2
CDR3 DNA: TGTGCCAGCAGCTTAGGGGTCAGGAGGCACACAGATACGCAGTATTTT
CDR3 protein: CASSLGVRRHTDTQYF

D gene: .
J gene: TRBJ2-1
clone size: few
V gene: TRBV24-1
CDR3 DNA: TGTGCCACCATGGCCGGGAAGGCCAATGAGCAGTTCTTC
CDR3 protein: CATMAGKANEQFF

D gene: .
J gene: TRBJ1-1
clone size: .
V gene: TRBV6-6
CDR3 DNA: TGTGCCAGCAGGCTACAGGGGAACACTGAAGCTTTCTTT
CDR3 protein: CASRLQGNTEAFF

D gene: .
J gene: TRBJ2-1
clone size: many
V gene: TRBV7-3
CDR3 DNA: TGTGCCAGCAGCCGCCAGAGCGGGACAGGTTACAATGAGCAGTTCTTC
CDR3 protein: CASSRQSGTGYNEQFF

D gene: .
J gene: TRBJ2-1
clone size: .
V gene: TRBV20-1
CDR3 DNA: TGCAGTGCTAGACTCCTAGCAGATGAGCAGTTCTTC
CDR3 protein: CSARLLADEQFF

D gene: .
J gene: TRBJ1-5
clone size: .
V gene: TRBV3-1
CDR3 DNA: TGTGCCAGCAGCCAAGGCTTCAGGGTAGGAGGTCAGCCCCAGCATTTT
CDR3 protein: CASSQGFRVGGQPQHF

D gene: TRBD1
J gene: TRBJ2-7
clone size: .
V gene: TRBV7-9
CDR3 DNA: TGTGCCAGCAGCTTAGCGGGACAGGGTTTCGAGCAGTACTTC
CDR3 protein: CASSLAGQGFEQYF

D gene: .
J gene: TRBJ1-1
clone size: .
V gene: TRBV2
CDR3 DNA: TGTGCCAGCAGAGGCCAGGGAATGAACACTGAAGCTTTCTTT
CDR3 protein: CASRGQGMNTEAFF

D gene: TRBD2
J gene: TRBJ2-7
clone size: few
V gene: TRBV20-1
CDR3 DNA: TGCAGTGCTTCCCCTAGCGGGAGTTTCGGGGGGCGGTACTTC
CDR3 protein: CSASPSGSFGGRYF

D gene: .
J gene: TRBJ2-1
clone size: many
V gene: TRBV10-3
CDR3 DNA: TGTGCCATCTCAGAAGGGGAAGGGGTGGAAAGGTTCTTC
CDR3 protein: CAISEGEGVERFF

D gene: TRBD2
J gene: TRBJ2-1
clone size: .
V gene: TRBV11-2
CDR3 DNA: TGTGCCAGCAGCCTGGGACTAGGGGCCTACAATGAGCAGTTCTTC
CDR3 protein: CASSLGLGAYNEQFF

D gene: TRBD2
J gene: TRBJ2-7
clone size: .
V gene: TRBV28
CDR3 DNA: TGTGCCAGCATCGGCGCGGGGGAGGCATACGAGCAGTACTTC
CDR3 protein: CASIGAGEAYEQYF

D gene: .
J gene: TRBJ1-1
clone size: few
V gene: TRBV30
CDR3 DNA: TGTGCCGGGAGTAAGTACACTGAAGCTTTCTTT
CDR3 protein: CAGSKYTEAFF

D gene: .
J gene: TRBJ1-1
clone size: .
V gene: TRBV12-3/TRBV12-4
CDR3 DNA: TGTGCCAGCAGTTTATTTGGTAGGAGAACTGAGGCTTTCTTT
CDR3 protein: CASSLFGRRTEAFF

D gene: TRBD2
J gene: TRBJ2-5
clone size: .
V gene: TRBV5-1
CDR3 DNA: TGCGCCAGCAGCTTGGCTTCTAGCGGGGGTTCGGAGACCCAGTACTTC
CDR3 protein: CASSLASSGGSETQYF